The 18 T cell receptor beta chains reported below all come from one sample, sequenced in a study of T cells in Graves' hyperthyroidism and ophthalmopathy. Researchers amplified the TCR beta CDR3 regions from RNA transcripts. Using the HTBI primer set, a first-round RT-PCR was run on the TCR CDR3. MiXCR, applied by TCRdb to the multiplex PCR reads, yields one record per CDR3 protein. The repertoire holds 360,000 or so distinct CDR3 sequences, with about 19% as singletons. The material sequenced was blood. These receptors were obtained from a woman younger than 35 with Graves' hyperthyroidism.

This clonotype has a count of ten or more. CDR3 protein: CASSQSSPSYQPQHF. Here the CDR3 DNA reads TGTGCCAGCAGCCAATCGTCACCATCTTATCAGCCCCAGCATTTT. The J gene is TRBJ1-5, the V gene TRBV3-1; D remains ambiguous. Germline CDR1 and CDR2: LGHDT and YNNKEL (reference sequence). Deletions cut 2 bases from V and 5 bases from J, with 13 bases between. The CDR3 is 15 residues long.

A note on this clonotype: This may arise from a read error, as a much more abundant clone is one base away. CDR3 DNA sequence: TGTGCCAGCTCACCTGACGGACTGGACTATGGCTACACCTTC. Residues: CASSPDGLDYGYTF. The rearrangement uses TRBV18 and TRBJ1-2; D remains ambiguous. Germline values: CDR1 KGHSH, CDR2 LQKENI. The V end was cut by 3 bases, the J end by 3 bases, with 11 bases between. This CDR3 contains 14 residues. The variable domain in full, completed from reference TRBV18 and TRBJ1-2, reads NAGVMQNPRHLVRRRGQEARLRCSPMKGHSHVYWYRQLPEEGLKFMVYLQKENIIDESGMPKERFSAEFPKEGPSILRIQQVVRGDSAAYFCASSPDGLDYGYTFGSGTRLTVV.

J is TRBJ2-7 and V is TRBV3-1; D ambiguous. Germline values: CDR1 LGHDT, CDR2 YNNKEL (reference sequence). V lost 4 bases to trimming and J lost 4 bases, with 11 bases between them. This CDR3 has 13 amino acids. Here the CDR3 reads CASSPLGRYEQYF. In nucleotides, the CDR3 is TGTGCCAGCAGCCCGTTAGGACGGTACGAGCAGTACTTC.

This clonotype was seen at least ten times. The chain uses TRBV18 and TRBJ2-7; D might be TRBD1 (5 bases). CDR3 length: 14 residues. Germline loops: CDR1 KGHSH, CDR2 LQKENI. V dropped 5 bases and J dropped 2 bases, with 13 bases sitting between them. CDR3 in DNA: TGTGCCAGCTCAGGCCCCAGGGCAACCTACGAGCAGTACTTC. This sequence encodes CASSGPRATYEQYF. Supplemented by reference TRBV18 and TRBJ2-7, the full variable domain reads NAGVMQNPRHLVRRRGQEARLRCSPMKGHSHVYWYRQLPEEGLKFMVYLQKENIIDESGMPKERFSAEFPKEGPSILRIQQVVRGDSAAYFCASSGPRATYEQYFGPGTRLTVT.

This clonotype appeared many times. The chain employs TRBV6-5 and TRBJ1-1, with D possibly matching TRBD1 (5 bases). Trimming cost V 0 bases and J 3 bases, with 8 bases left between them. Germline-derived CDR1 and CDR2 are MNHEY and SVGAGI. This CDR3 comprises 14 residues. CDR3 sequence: CASSYSGRDTEAFF. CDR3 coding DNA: TGTGCCAGCAGTTACTCGGGCAGGGACACTGAAGCTTTCTTT.

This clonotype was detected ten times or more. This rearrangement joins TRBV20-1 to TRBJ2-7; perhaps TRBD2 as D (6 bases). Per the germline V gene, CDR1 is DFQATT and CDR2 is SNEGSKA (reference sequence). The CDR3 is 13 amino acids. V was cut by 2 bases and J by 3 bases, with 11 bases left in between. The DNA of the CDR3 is TGCAGTGCTAGATGGCGGGGAGACTACGAGCAGTACTTC. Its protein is CSARWRGDYEQYF.

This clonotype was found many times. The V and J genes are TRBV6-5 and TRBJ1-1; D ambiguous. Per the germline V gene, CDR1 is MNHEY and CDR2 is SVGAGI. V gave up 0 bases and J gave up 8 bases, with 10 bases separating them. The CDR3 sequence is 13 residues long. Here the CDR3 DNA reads TGTGCCAGCAGTTACTCGACTGGAGGGGAAGCTTTCTTT. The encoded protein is CASSYSTGGEAFF.

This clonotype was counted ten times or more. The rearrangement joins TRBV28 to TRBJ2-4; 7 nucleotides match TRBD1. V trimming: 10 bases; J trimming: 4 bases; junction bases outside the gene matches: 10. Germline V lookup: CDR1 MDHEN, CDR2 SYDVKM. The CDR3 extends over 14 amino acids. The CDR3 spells CATRAGGIKNIQYF. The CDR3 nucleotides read TGTGCCACCAGGGCAGGGGGTATAAAAAACATTCAGTACTTC.

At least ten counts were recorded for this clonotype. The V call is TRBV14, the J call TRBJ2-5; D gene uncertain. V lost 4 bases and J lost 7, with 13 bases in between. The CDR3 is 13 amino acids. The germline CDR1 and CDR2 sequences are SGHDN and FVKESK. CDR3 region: CASSRGRSGTQYF. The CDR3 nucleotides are TGTGCCAGCAGCCGGGGTAGATCTGGGACCCAGTACTTC. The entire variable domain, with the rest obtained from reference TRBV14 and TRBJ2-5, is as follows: EAGVTQFPSHSVIEKGQTVTLRCDPISGHDNLYWYRRVMGKEIKFLLHFVKESKQDESGMPNNRFLAERTGGTYSTLKVQPAELEDSGVYFCASSRGRSGTQYFGPGTRLLVL.

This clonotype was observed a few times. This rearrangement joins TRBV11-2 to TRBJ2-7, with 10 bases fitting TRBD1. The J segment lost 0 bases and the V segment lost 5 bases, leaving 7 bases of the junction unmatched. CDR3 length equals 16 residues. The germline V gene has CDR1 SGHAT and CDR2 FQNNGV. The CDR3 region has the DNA TGTGCCAGCAGCCCCGGGACAGGGGCGCTCTCCTACGAGCAGTACTTC. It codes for CASSPGTGALSYEQYF. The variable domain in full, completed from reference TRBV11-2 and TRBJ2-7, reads EAGVAQSPRYKIIEKRQSVAFWCNPISGHATLYWYQQILGQGPKLLIQFQNNGVVDDSQLPKDRFSAERLKGVDSTLKIQPAKLEDSAVYLCASSPGTGALSYEQYFGPGTRLTVT.

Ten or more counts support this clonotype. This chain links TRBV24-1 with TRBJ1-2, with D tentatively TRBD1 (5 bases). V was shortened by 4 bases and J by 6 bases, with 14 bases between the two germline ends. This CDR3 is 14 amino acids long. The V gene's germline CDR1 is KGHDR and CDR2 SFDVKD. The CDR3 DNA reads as TGTGCCACCAGTGAACCGAACAGGATCCATGGCTACACCTTC. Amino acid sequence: CATSEPNRIHGYTF.

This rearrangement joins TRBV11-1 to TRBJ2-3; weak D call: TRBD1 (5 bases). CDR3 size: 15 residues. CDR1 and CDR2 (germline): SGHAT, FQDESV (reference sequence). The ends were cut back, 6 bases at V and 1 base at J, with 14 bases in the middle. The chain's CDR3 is CASRGLGRRTDTQYF. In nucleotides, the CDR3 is TGTGCCAGCAGGGGGCTAGGACGCCGCACAGATACGCAGTATTTT.

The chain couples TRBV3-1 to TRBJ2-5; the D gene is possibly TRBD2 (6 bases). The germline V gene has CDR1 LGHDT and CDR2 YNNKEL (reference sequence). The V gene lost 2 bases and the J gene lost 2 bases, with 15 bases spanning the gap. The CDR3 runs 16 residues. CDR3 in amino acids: CASSQFFSREQETQYF. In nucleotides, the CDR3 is TGTGCCAGCAGCCAATTCTTTTCTCGGGAGCAAGAGACCCAGTACTTC.

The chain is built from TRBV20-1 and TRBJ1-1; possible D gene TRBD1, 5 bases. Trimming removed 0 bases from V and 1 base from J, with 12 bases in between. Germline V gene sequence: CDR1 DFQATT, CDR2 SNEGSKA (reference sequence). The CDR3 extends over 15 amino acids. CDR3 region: CSARDYRRSNTEAFF. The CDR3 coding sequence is TGCAGTGCTAGAGATTACAGGCGGTCGAACACTGAAGCTTTCTTT.

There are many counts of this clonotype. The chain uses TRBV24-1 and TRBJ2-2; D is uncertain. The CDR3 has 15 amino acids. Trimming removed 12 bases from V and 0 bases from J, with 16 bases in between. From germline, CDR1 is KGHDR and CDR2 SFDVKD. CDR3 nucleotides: TGTGCCCCTCGTCGGCGAGGACCGAACACCGGGGAGCTGTTTTTT. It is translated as CAPRRRGPNTGELFF.

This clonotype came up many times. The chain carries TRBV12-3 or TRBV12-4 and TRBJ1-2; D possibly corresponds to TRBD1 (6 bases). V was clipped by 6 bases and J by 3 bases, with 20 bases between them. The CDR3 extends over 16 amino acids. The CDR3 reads CASSPFTWDNDYGYTF. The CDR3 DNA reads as TGTGCCAGCAGCCCCTTTACCTGGGACAACGACTATGGCTACACCTTC.

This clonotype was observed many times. For the CDR3, the DNA is TGCAGTGCTAGGTGGGGGCTAGCGGGGTCCTACGAGCAGTACTTC. It codes for CSARWGLAGSYEQYF. The chain couples TRBV20-1 to TRBJ2-7, with 9 bases aligning to TRBD2. J lost 1 base, V lost 3 bases, and 7 bases had no gene match. CDR1 is DFQATT and CDR2 is SNEGSKA in the germline V gene (reference sequence). The CDR3 contains 15 residues.

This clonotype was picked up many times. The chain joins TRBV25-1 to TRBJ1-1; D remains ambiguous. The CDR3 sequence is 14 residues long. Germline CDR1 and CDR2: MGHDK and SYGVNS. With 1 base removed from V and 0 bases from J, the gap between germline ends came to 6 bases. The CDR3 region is CASSEFGLNTEAFF. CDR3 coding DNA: TGTGCCAGCAGTGAATTCGGATTGAACACTGAAGCTTTCTTT. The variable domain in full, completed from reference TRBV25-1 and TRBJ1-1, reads EADIYQTPRYLVIGTGKKITLECSQTMGHDKMYWYQQDPGMELHLIHYSYGVNSTEKGDLSSESTVSRIRTEHFPLTLESARPSHTSQYLCASSEFGLNTEAFFGQGTRLTVV.